The sequence of this T cell receptor beta chain was determined in a study of blood T cell repertoires in COVID-19. Measured with immunoSEQ multiplex PCR; TCRdb has only the in-frame clones, and not every one. This sample has 320,000 or so clones; 87% occur once, and the top ten carry roughly 1%. The CDR3 totals 14 residues. Per the germline V gene, CDR1 is MDHEN and CDR2 is SYDVKM. The ends were cut back, 2 bases at V and 2 bases at J, with 10 bases in the middle. Assignments of participants to cohorts depended upon their own reported clinical history. The V and J genes are TRBV28 and TRBJ2-7; D is undetermined. This receptor was obtained from a woman in her twenties or thirties who had recovered from COVID-19. Sequenced input: PBMCs or T cells enriched from blood (not recorded which). The CDR3 spells CASSLASLTYEQYF. Written as DNA, the CDR3 is TGTGCCAGCAGTTTAGCGTCCCTTACCTACGAGCAGTACTTC. Full variable domain (remainder filled in from reference TRBV28 and TRBJ2-7): DVKVTQSSRYLVKRTGEKVFLECVQDMDHENMFWYRQDPGLGLRLIYFSYDVKMKEKGDIPEGYSVSREKKERFSLILESASTNQTSMYLCASSLASLTYEQYFGPGTRLTVT.